In its sample, the clone carrying this T cell receptor (beta chain) was seen a few times. Exclusion of a patient resulted from uncontrolled infection, other autoimmune disease, pregnancy or lactation. Thyroid ultrasound and orbital computed tomography, with clinical symptoms and serum thyroxine and TRAb, informed diagnoses. The data originate from a study of T cells in Graves' hyperthyroidism and ophthalmopathy. The germline V and J ends were trimmed by 1 base and 0 bases, with 11 bases remaining between them. Germline-derived CDR1 and CDR2 are SGDLS and YYNGEE. The CDR3 is made up of 15 amino acids. Regions amplified from RNA transcripts were the TCR beta CDR3 regions. The TCR CDR3 was amplified in a first-round RT-PCR using the HTBI primer set. TCRdb used MiXCR to reprocess the multiplex PCR reads, holding one entry per CDR3 protein. The sample has about 530,000 distinct CDR3 sequences, 17% seen once; the top ten hold roughly 18%.

Sequencing was performed on blood. The chain combines TRBV9 with TRBJ2-7; D is possibly TRBD1 (5 bases). This TCR was sampled from a woman aged 18 to 35 with Graves' ophthalmopathy. The CDR3 nucleotides are TGTGCCAGCAGCGTACTGGACACTACCTCCTACGAGCAGTACTTC. Translating gives CASSVLDTTSYEQYF.